A single sample is the source of the 13 T cell receptor beta chains below, sequenced in a study of T-cell reconstitution after alpha-beta-depleted transplantation in children. Unique molecular identifiers featured in how the TCRbeta library was prepared. TCRdb processed the PCR reads anew with MiXCR; each CDR3 protein has one entry. This sample has over 400,000 distinct CDR3 sequences; about 12% occur once, and the top ten carry roughly 5.4%. This specimen consisted of PBMCs from the stem cell graft donor, obtained from the stem cell graft. The origin of the receptors is a human donor who donated a stem cell graft to a child with combined immunodeficiency.

This clonotype was seen ten or more times. This rearrangement joins TRBV9 to TRBJ2-4, with 7 positions matching TRBD2. The CDR3 sequence is 16 residues long. Germline trimming cut 4 bases from V and 6 bases from J; bases unmatched to any gene: 13. The germline V gene encodes CDR1 SGDLS and CDR2 YYNGEE. The CDR3 here is CASSPHGGLAVNIQYF. CDR3 nucleotide sequence: TGTGCCAGCAGCCCGCATGGTGGGCTAGCGGTAAACATTCAGTACTTC.

This clonotype has at least ten counts. The chain employs TRBV12-3 or TRBV12-4 and TRBJ2-1; D might be TRBD1 or TRBD2, each matching 5 bases. There are 15 residues in the CDR3. With 7 bases removed from V and 0 bases from J, the gap between germline ends came to 13 bases. CDR3 DNA sequence: TGTGCCAGCACCCGGGACCCCAGCTCCTACAATGAGCAGTTCTTC. It specifies CASTRDPSSYNEQFF.

This clonotype was picked up many times. The DNA for the CDR3 is TGCAGTGCTAGAGATCGTGGAGGGACAGGGGGGTACAATGAGCAGTTCTTC. Protein product: CSARDRGGTGGYNEQFF. This chain links TRBV20-1 with TRBJ2-1, with 11 positions matching TRBD1. Germline CDR1 reads DFQATT; CDR2 reads SNEGSKA (reference sequence). With V trimmed by 0 bases and J by 4 bases, 8 bases remained unmatched. The CDR3 spans 17 residues.

This clonotype has ten or more counts. The chain has TRBV10-3 and TRBJ2-3; 7 nucleotides agree with TRBD1. The junction had 9 bases not matched to a gene; V was cut back by 5 bases and J by 4 bases. Per the germline V gene, CDR1 is ENHRY and CDR2 is SYGVKD. This CDR3 is built from 15 residues. The CDR3 nucleotides read TGTGCCATCAGTCCCCGGGACAGAGCCGCAGATACGCAGTATTTT. Encoded protein: CAISPRDRAADTQYF.

This clonotype occurred a few times. This chain uses TRBV4-3 with TRBJ2-7; 8 bases are shared with TRBD1. The CDR3 is 15 amino acids. Germline-derived CDR1 and CDR2 are LGHNA and YSLEER. The V gene end was trimmed by 4 bases and the J gene end by 5 bases; junction bases not matched to a gene: 10. CDR3 in DNA: TGCGCCAGCAGCCTCAGGGGGCCAGGGGGGCACGAGCAGTACTTC. Translation: CASSLRGPGGHEQYF.

V and J are TRBV2 and TRBJ1-2; D is uncertain. The length of the CDR3 is 11 residues. Germline V gene sequence: CDR1 SNHLY, CDR2 FYNNEI. V dropped 10 bases and J dropped 5 bases, with 11 bases sitting between them. CDR3 nucleotide sequence: TGTGCCACTTGGAGGTTATATGGCTACACCTTC. This codes for CATWRLYGYTF.

This rearrangement joins TRBV5-1 to TRBJ2-2, with a possible D match to TRBD1 (6 bases). The germline V gene encodes CDR1 SGHRS and CDR2 YFSETQ. V lost 2 bases to trimming and J lost 3 bases, with 11 bases between them. The CDR3 extends over 15 amino acids. CDR3 amino acids: CASSLQGTDTGELFF. CDR3 sequence (DNA): TGCGCCAGCAGCTTACAGGGTACCGACACCGGGGAGCTGTTTTTT.

This chain joins TRBV11-3 and TRBJ2-5; D uncertain. The V end lost 5 bases, the J end lost 2 bases, and 12 bases lay between the germline ends. The CDR3 sequence is 14 residues long. Germline-derived CDR1 and CDR2 are SGHNT and YENEEA. Here the CDR3 DNA reads TGTGCCAGCAGCCCGGCCCGGTCACAAGAGACCCAGTACTTC. Its translation is CASSPARSQETQYF.

The chain combines TRBV30 with TRBJ2-1; 11 positions agree with TRBD1. The CDR3 is 15 residues long. After removal of 3 bases from V and 4 bases from J, the junction contained 5 bases not matched to a gene. The V gene's germline CDR1 is GTSNPN and CDR2 SVGIG (reference sequence). In nucleotides, the CDR3 is TGTGCCTGGAGGGTGGGGACAGGGGGTTACAATGAGCAGTTCTTC. It translates to CAWRVGTGGYNEQFF.

There are a few counts of this clonotype. This chain uses TRBV20-1 with TRBJ1-1; a weak D match, TRBD1 (5 bases). Germline-derived CDR1 and CDR2 are DFQATT and SNEGSKA (reference sequence). Trimming removed 6 bases at V and 0 bases at J, with 11 bases between. The CDR3 consists of 13 residues. CDR3 amino acids: CSANSGLNTEAFF. DNA of the CDR3: TGCAGTGCCAACTCAGGGTTGAACACTGAAGCTTTCTTT.

This clonotype was seen a handful of times. V usage is TRBV6-1 and J usage is TRBJ1-2, with 8 bases aligning to TRBD1. The CDR3 is 14 residues long. The J segment lost 4 bases and the V segment lost 7 bases, leaving 8 bases of the junction unmatched. Germline V gene lookup returns CDR1 MNHNS and CDR2 SASEGT. The CDR3 is CASKQQGDIYGYTF. The CDR3, as DNA: TGTGCCAGCAAACAACAGGGGGACATCTATGGCTACACCTTC.

A few counts support this clonotype. This rearrangement joins TRBV24-1 to TRBJ2-2; either TRBD1 or TRBD2 may supply D (5 bases each). CDR1 KGHDR and CDR2 SFDVKD come from the germline V gene. Trimming removed 0 bases at V and 1 base at J, with 11 bases between. This CDR3 spans 17 amino acids. The CDR3 DNA follows: TGTGCCACCAGTGATTTGGGGACCGAACTGAACACCGGGGAGCTGTTTTTT. This encodes CATSDLGTELNTGELFF.

V is TRBV24-1 and J is TRBJ2-2, with unresolved D. Germline CDR1 and CDR2: KGHDR and SFDVKD. V was pared by 9 bases and J by 4 bases, with 11 bases between. The CDR3 totals 13 residues. This CDR3 is CATERPSTGELFF. The CDR3 nucleotides read TGTGCCACCGAGAGACCGAGCACCGGGGAGCTGTTTTTT.